This TCR beta chain is from a study of beta chain features in type 1 diabetes. General observations from the study: At VDJ recombination sites, type 1 diabetes patients had fewer insertions and more deleted nucleotides.

This CDR3 is built from 18 residues. V was clipped by 1 base and J by 0 bases, with 16 bases between them. Germline V gene sequence: CDR1 SGHNT, CDR2 YENEEA. cDNA synthesis used the whole RNA isolate, giving expressed TCRB sequences. Only in-frame clones appear in the TCRdb table, and some are missing; sequencing was by immunoSEQ multiplex PCR. The data contain 390,000 or so clones, 11% to 15% of them singletons. For this clone: Its antigen is as yet unknown.

The sequence was obtained from a man younger than 45 in good health. The specimen was naive CD4+ T cells from blood. The chain is built from TRBV11-3 and TRBJ2-1; a possible D gene is TRBD2 (6 bases). For the CDR3, the DNA is TGTGCCAGCAGCTTAGGGCAGCTAGCGCAGATCTCCTACAATGAGCAGTTCTTC. Protein sequence: CASSLGQLAQISYNEQFF.